The rows below give T cell receptor beta chains drawn from one sample of a study of CD8+ T cells in alopecia areata. The table came from immunoSEQ multiplex PCR; TCRdb's copy has only in-frame clones and leaves some out. The data contain about 42,000 clones, roughly 89% of them singletons. Specimen: CD8+ T cells sorted from blood, collected at week 24, from a patient treated with tofacitinib. These receptors originate from a human donor with alopecia areata. Both conserved end residues are part of each CDR3. A D gene is named only where the DNA matches it firmly. Only part of the rows carry a size: once, few, many, or a class if the clone is expanded.

d_call j_call clone_size v_call cdr3_aa cdr3_nt
. TRBJ2-7 . TRBV7-9 CASSLLDSYEQYF TGTGCCAGCAGCTTACTAGACTCCTACGAGCAGTACTTC
TRBD2 TRBJ2-1 few TRBV4-1 CASSPTSGGAEKQFF TGCGCCAGCAGCCCGACTAGCGGGGGGGCCGAGAAGCAGTTCTTC
. TRBJ2-7 . TRBV7-6 CASSLGDSYEQYF TGTGCCAGCAGCTTAGGGGACTCCTACGAGCAGTACTTC
TRBD1 TRBJ2-7 . TRBV27 CASRNRGTYEQYF TGTGCCAGCAGGAACAGGGGAACCTACGAGCAGTACTTC
. TRBJ1-1 . TRBV10-3 CAISEVDTEAFF TGTGCCATCAGTGAGGTAGACACTGAAGCTTTCTTT
TRBD1 TRBJ2-7 . TRBV7-9 CASSLWTGAAYEQYF TGTGCCAGCAGCTTATGGACAGGGGCCGCCTACGAGCAGTACTTC
. TRBJ2-2 . TRBV29-1 CSVESHATETGELFF TGCAGCGTTGAATCTCATGCAACGGAAACCGGGGAGCTGTTTTTT
. TRBJ2-1 once TRBV29-1 CSVLLGSSYNEQFF TGCAGCGTCTTACTAGGGAGCTCCTACAATGAGCAGTTCTTC
. TRBJ2-5 . TRBV4-3 CASSQDRAGGAETQYF TGCGCCAGCAGCCAAGATAGGGCAGGGGGGGCAGAGACCCAGTACTTC
TRBD2 TRBJ2-1 . TRBV25-1 CASSDGSGGPHNEQFF TGTGCCAGCAGTGACGGGAGCGGGGGGCCCCACAATGAGCAGTTCTTC
. TRBJ2-7 . TRBV4-2 CASSPLIRGGPVYEQYF TGTGCCAGCAGCCCCCTTATACGCGGGGGCCCTGTCTACGAGCAGTACTTC
TRBD1 TRBJ1-1 . TRBV19 CASSIRTGMNTEAFF TGTGCCAGTAGTATAAGGACAGGAATGAACACTGAAGCTTTCTTT
. TRBJ2-1 . TRBV29-1 CSVGQDPEQFF TGCAGCGTTGGACAGGATCCCGAGCAGTTCTTC
TRBD1 TRBJ2-7 . TRBV5-6 CASSLARGMYEQYF TGTGCCAGCAGCTTGGCCAGGGGGATGTACGAGCAGTACTTC
TRBD1 TRBJ2-7 . TRBV6-5 CASSYSGQYYEQYF TGTGCCAGCAGTTACTCGGGACAGTACTACGAGCAGTACTTC
. TRBJ2-7 . TRBV14 CASSRQGMKEQYF TGTGCCAGCAGTCGACAAGGAATGAAGGAGCAGTACTTC
. TRBJ2-1 . TRBV6-6 CASSPSRNNEQFF TGTGCCAGCAGCCCCTCCCGCAACAATGAGCAGTTCTTC
TRBD1 TRBJ2-7 . TRBV27 CASSFGTGDEQYF TGTGCCAGCAGTTTCGGGACAGGGGACGAGCAGTACTTC
. TRBJ2-1 . TRBV6-4 CASSDSLYNEQFF TGTGCCAGCAGTGACTCACTCTACAATGAGCAGTTCTTC
. TRBJ1-5 . TRBV4-1 CASSHVGREQPQHF TGCGCCAGCAGCCACGTTGGGAGAGAACAGCCCCAGCATTTT
TRBD1 TRBJ1-6 . TRBV7-9 CASSFGTAYNSPLHF TGTGCCAGCAGCTTCGGGACAGCCTATAATTCACCCCTCCACTTT
. TRBJ1-1 . TRBV7-9 CASSPERGLNTEAFF TGTGCCAGCAGCCCCGAGCGGGGATTGAACACTGAAGCTTTCTTT
. TRBJ2-5 . TRBV4-1 CASSQGYNGGETQYF TGCGCCAGCAGCCAAGGCTATAACGGGGGAGAGACCCAGTACTTC
. TRBJ2-1 . TRBV10-3 CAISEGGNRNEQFF TGTGCCATCAGTGAGGGTGGGAATCGAAATGAGCAGTTCTTC
. TRBJ2-1 . TRBV15 CATSRGLHNEQFF TGTGCCACCAGCAGAGGATTACACAATGAGCAGTTCTTC
TRBD2 TRBJ2-3 . TRBV28 CASSFPAGAEGARTDTQYF TGTGCCAGCAGTTTCCCTGCGGGAGCTGAAGGGGCCAGGACAGATACGCAGTATTTT
. TRBJ2-5 . TRBV7-2 CASSRGLAAETQYF TGTGCCAGCAGCCGGGGGCTAGCTGCAGAGACCCAGTACTTC